This entry lists 20 T cell receptor beta chains sequenced from one sample in a study of T cell repertoires in cytomegalovirus infection. These receptors have no known antigen. TCRdb itself ran the reads through MiXCR, one entry per CDR3 protein. Of about 480,000 distinct CDR3 sequences in the sample, 30% to 35% were seen once. The sample here was cultured PBMCs, taken from culture after CMV antigen stimulation. All receptors come from a human donor in good health (CMV status not recorded). Some clones in this sample may be carry-over from other donors' samples.

This clonotype occurred once. Just one base apart from a much larger clone, this may be a read error. The V and J genes are TRBV4-1 and TRBJ2-7; possible D gene TRBD1, 6 bases. CDR3 length: 16 amino acids. Germline CDR1 is MGHRA and CDR2 is YSYEKL. V was trimmed by 2 bases and J by 4 bases, leaving 18 bases between them. CDR3 residues: CASSQQTGQQGYEQYF. The CDR3 nucleotides read TGCGCCAGCAGCCAACAGACAGGCCAACAAGGGTACGAGCAGTACTTC.

This clonotype came up a few times. The rearrangement uses TRBV19 and TRBJ2-7; TRBD2 matches 9 bases. Germline V gene lookup returns CDR1 LNHDA and CDR2 SQIVND (reference sequence). The length of the CDR3 is 13 residues. V was pared by 4 bases and J by 4 bases, with 2 bases of the junction left unmatched. DNA of the CDR3: TGTGCCAGTAGTAGACTAGCGGAATACGAGCAGTACTTC. Protein product: CASSRLAEYEQYF.

CDR3 sequence: CASSNGGDTQYF. The CDR3 DNA reads as TGTGCCAGTAGTAACGGGGGAGATACGCAGTATTTT. This rearrangement joins TRBV19 to TRBJ2-3; possibly TRBD2 for D (6 bases). The length of the CDR3 is 12 residues. V lost 4 bases and J 5 bases, leaving 7 bases between the germline ends. CDR1 and CDR2 (germline): LNHDA, SQIVND (reference sequence).

The CDR3 loop is CSVALAVETQYF. CDR3 in DNA: TGCAGCGTTGCCCTAGCAGTTGAGACCCAGTACTTC. The rearrangement links TRBV29-1 to TRBJ2-5, with a tentative D call TRBD2 (5 bases). Trimming cost V 4 bases and J 5 bases, with 11 bases left between them. Germline values: CDR1 SQVTM, CDR2 ANQGSEA. The CDR3 totals 12 residues.

This clonotype was counted at least ten times. The rearrangement joins TRBV28 to TRBJ2-1, with D perhaps TRBD2 (5 bases). V lost 7 bases and J 0 bases, leaving 19 bases between the germline ends. Germline CDR1 reads MDHEN; CDR2 reads SYDVKM. The CDR3 is 17 amino acids. The CDR3: CASNELGAVSSYNEQFF. The CDR3 coding sequence is TGTGCCAGCAATGAGCTCGGAGCGGTGAGCTCCTACAATGAGCAGTTCTTC.

This clonotype has just a few counts. The chain links TRBV6-4 to TRBJ2-2, with a possible D match to TRBD1 (5 bases). Looked up from germline, CDR1 is MRHNA and CDR2 is SNTAGT. V was clipped by 3 bases and J by 5 bases, with 10 bases between them. The CDR3 has 14 amino acids. CDR3 DNA sequence: TGTGCCAGCAGTGAGCGAAGGGGAACCGGGGAGCTGTTTTTT. This sequence encodes CASSERRGTGELFF.

This clonotype was picked up one time. V and J are TRBV4-3 and TRBJ2-2, with TRBD1 matching over 8 bases. CDR3 length: 18 amino acids. Germline values: CDR1 LGHNA, CDR2 YSLEER. Losses at the gene ends were 0 bases for V and 4 bases for J; bases not matched to a gene: 10. CDR3 region: CASSQDPPQGAPTGELFF. For the CDR3, the DNA is TGCGCCAGCAGCCAAGATCCCCCCCAGGGGGCGCCCACCGGGGAGCTGTTTTTT.

The rearrangement joins TRBV12-3 or TRBV12-4 to TRBJ1-4; possibly TRBD1 for D (6 bases). Trimming shortened V by 6 bases and J by 7 bases, and 18 bases separated the two germline ends. The CDR3 runs to 15 residues. Here the CDR3 reads CASRVNRAWGEKLFF. The CDR3 DNA sequence: TGTGCCAGCAGGGTCAACAGGGCTTGGGGTGAAAAACTGTTTTTT.

This clonotype was detected only a few times. This chain joins TRBV5-1 and TRBJ2-7; TRBD1 matches at 9 bases. Germline lookup yields CDR1 SGHRS and CDR2 YFSETQ. CDR3 length equals 19 residues. The ends lost 2 bases at V and 2 bases at J; junction bases unmatched: 17. DNA for the CDR3: TGCGCCAGCAGCTTTCTTAGGTGGACAGGGGAGGCGTTTGCCTACGAGCAGTACTTC. This codes for CASSFLRWTGEAFAYEQYF.

There are a few counts of this clonotype. This chain connects TRBV7-9 to TRBJ2-3; D call uncertain. Trimming took off 5 bases at V and 3 bases at J, with 12 bases between the two ends. Germline V lookup: CDR1 SEHNR, CDR2 FQNEAQ (reference sequence). The CDR3 spans 14 residues. The DNA of the CDR3 is TGTGCCAGCAGCCCACCCGGACGAACAGATACGCAGTATTTT. Its protein is CASSPPGRTDTQYF.

The chain links TRBV5-1 to TRBJ2-3; the D is unclear. V dropped 2 bases and J dropped 6 bases, with 7 bases sitting between them. CDR3 length equals 12 residues. Germline V gene lookup returns CDR1 SGHRS and CDR2 YFSETQ. The CDR3 nucleotides are TGCGCCAGCAGCTTTTCGTCGGATACGCAGTATTTT. Its translation is CASSFSSDTQYF.

This clonotype showed up just a few times. The V call is TRBV27, the J call TRBJ1-4, with D perhaps TRBD1 (5 bases). V dropped 3 bases and J dropped 0 bases, with 8 bases sitting between them. This CDR3 has 15 residues. Germline-derived CDR1 and CDR2 are MNHEY and SMNVEV (reference sequence). The chain's CDR3 is CASSFLTATNEKLFF. In nucleotides, the CDR3 is TGTGCCAGCAGTTTCTTGACAGCAACTAATGAAAAACTGTTTTTT.

This clonotype was counted at least ten times. The chain has TRBV7-2 and TRBJ2-3, with no clear D. The CDR3 extends over 15 amino acids. The V end was cut by 4 bases, the J end by 0 bases, with 11 bases between. Germline CDR1 SGHTA, CDR2 FQGNSA. The CDR3 here is CASSSRPSSTDTQYF. The CDR3 DNA reads as TGTGCCAGCAGCTCGCGGCCCTCTAGCACAGATACGCAGTATTTT.

The genes are TRBV19 and TRBJ2-2; D is ambiguous. Germline V gives CDR1 LNHDA, CDR2 SQIVND (reference sequence). V lost 7 bases and J 6 bases, leaving 12 bases between the germline ends. The CDR3 length is 13 residues. The CDR3 region is CASIRDPAGELFF. The CDR3 coding sequence is TGTGCCAGTATCCGCGACCCCGCCGGGGAGCTGTTTTTT.

This clonotype was picked up a small number of times. CDR3 nucleotides: TGTGCCAGCAGCCACCCTCGGGATGAGCAGTTCTTC. It specifies CASSHPRDEQFF. The rearrangement uses TRBV6-2 or TRBV6-3 and TRBJ2-1, with D unresolved. The length of the CDR3 is 12 residues. From germline, CDR1 is MNHEY and CDR2 SVGEGT. Between the trimmed V and J ends, which lost 6 bases and 8 bases, there was a span of 11 bases.

This clonotype was seen a single time. V is TRBV20-1 and J is TRBJ2-5; 8 bases map to TRBD1. Per the germline V gene, CDR1 is DFQATT and CDR2 is SNEGSKA (reference sequence). V lost 0 bases and J lost 0; bases outside the gene matches: 9. The CDR3 contains 17 residues. DNA of the CDR3: TGCAGTGCTAGAGATCAACGGGACAGGAGCTACCAAGAGACCCAGTACTTC. Amino acid sequence: CSARDQRDRSYQETQYF.

V gene TRBV7-2 combines with J gene TRBJ2-1; the match to TRBD1 covers 10 bases. There are 14 residues in the CDR3. V dropped 5 bases and J dropped 5; count of bases not matched to a gene: 3. The V gene's germline CDR1 is SGHTA and CDR2 FQGNSA. The CDR3 spells CASSPDRGNNEQFF. The CDR3 DNA reads as TGTGCCAGCAGCCCGGACAGGGGGAACAATGAGCAGTTCTTC.

V gene TRBV4-1 combines with J gene TRBJ1-1; 8 nucleotides agree with TRBD1. This CDR3 contains 13 residues. CDR1 is MGHRA and CDR2 is YSYEKL in the germline V gene. V was pared by 3 bases and J by 5 bases, with 2 bases of the junction left unmatched. The CDR3 region is CASSHRQGTEAFF. Here the CDR3 DNA reads TGCGCCAGCAGCCACCGACAGGGGACTGAAGCTTTCTTT.

The chain couples TRBV29-1 to TRBJ2-6, with a tentative D call TRBD2 (6 bases). Germline CDR1 and CDR2: SQVTM and ANQGSEA. The CDR3 is made up of 15 amino acids. Deletions cut 4 bases from V and 0 bases from J, with 10 bases between. CDR3 nucleotides: TGCAGCGTTGCGGGACTGAGCTCTGGGGCCAACGTCCTGACTTTC. This codes for CSVAGLSSGANVLTF.

The chain employs TRBV20-1 and TRBJ1-2; D unclear. Per germline, CDR1 DFQATT and CDR2 SNEGSKA (reference sequence). V lost 3 bases and J lost 4, with 12 bases in between. The CDR3 is made up of 13 amino acids. CDR3 DNA sequence: TGCAGTGCTAGCGAGGAGCGTGGCTATGGCTACACCTTC. This codes for CSASEERGYGYTF.